This TCR beta chain stems from a study of a mutant IDH1 vaccine in newly diagnosed glioma. Produced via immunoSEQ multiplex PCR; TCRdb's table is partial and in-frame only. Counted here are about 68,000 clones, about four fifths occurring once; the ten biggest clones make up 7.5% to 9%. Study-level points and caveats: Detectable vaccine-induced immune responses arose in roughly 93% of patients.

In regard to this clone: The antigen is unknown.

V was shortened by 0 bases and J by 4 bases, with 10 bases between the two germline ends. CDR3 length: 15 residues. Germline CDR1 is MNHEY and CDR2 is SVGAGI. Time point denoted: baseline, week 1 (first vaccination visit). The treatment denotes: pre-vaccination baseline after standard-of-care therapy. Each astrocytoma in the donors was new, WHO grade 3 or 4, IDH1-mutant and ATRX-lost. The sample in question was PBMCs, obtained from a glioma patient treated with radiotherapy, temozolomide or both. The genes are TRBV6-5 and TRBJ1-3; D remains ambiguous. This TCR was sampled from a man aged 50 to 59 with glioma. The CDR3 spells CASSYSGPLGNTIYF. The CDR3 DNA follows: TGTGCCAGCAGTTACTCCGGCCCCCTCGGAAACACCATATATTTT.